This TCR beta chain was observed in a study of CD8 T cells in ankylosing spondylitis. This clonotype was found many times. The target antigen is unknown. Preparation of TCR beta libraries was done by quantitative 5'-RACE with molecular barcodes. TCRdb itself ran the 5' RACE reads through MiXCR, one entry per CDR3 protein. The repertoire holds approximately 520,000 distinct CDR3 sequences, 5.3% seen once, with roughly 3.2% in the top ten. Points from the study as a whole: Seven to nine highly homologous variants formed a TCR beta motif that appeared characteristic of ankylosing spondylitis blood.

V lost 4 bases and J 2 bases, leaving 17 bases between the germline ends. Germline V gives CDR1 SGHTA, CDR2 FQGNSA. The CDR3 consists of 17 residues. The chain joins TRBV7-2 to TRBJ2-2; D perhaps matches TRBD2 (7 bases). The sequenced material came from blood, either unsorted or a sorted T cell fraction (not recorded which). This sequence originates from a male donor with ankylosing spondylitis. The CDR3 region has the DNA TGTGCCAGCAGCTCTATGGTGGCGGGGGCAAACACCGGGGAGCTGTTTTTT. Translation gives CASSSMVAGANTGELFF.